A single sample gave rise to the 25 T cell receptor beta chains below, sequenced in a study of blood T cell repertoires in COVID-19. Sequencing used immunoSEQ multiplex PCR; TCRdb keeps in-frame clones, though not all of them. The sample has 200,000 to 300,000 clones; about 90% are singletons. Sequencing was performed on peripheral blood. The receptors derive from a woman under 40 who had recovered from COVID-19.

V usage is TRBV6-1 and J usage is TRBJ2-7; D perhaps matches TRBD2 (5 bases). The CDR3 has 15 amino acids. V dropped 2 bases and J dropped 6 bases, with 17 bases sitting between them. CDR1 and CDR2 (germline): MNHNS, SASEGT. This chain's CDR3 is CASSELPSKGSEQYF. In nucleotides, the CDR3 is TGTGCCAGCAGTGAATTGCCTAGCAAAGGTAGCGAGCAGTACTTC.

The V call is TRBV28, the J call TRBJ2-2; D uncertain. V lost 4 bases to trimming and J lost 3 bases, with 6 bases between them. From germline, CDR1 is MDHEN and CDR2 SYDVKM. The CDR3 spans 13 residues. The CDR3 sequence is CASSSTHTGELFF. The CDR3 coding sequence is TGTGCCAGCAGTTCGACTCACACCGGGGAGCTGTTTTTT.

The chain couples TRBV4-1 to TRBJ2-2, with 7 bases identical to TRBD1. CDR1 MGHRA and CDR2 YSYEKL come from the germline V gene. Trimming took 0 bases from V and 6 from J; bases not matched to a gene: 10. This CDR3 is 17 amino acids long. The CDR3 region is CASSQERGGDIAGELFF. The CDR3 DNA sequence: TGCGCCAGCAGCCAAGAGAGAGGGGGCGATATCGCCGGGGAGCTGTTTTTT.

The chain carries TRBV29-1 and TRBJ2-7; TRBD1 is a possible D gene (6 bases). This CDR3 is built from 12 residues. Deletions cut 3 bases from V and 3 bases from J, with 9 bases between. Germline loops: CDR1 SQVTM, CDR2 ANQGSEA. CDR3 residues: CSVDGGIYEQYF. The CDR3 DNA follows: TGCAGCGTTGATGGGGGCATCTACGAGCAGTACTTC.

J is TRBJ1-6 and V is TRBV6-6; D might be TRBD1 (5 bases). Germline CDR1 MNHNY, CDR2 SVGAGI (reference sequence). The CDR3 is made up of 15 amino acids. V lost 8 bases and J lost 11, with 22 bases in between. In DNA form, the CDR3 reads TGTGCCAGCTCCTCACCCCCCCAGGGTTATCCACCCCTCCACTTT. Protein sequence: CASSSPPQGYPPLHF.

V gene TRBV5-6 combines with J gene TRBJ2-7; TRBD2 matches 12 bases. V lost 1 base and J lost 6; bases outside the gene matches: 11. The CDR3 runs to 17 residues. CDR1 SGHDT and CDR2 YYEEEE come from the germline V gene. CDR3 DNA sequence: TGTGCCAGCAGCTTGTTTGCTAGCGGGGGGGCCGCTCGCGAGCAGTACTTC. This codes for CASSLFASGGAAREQYF.

The CDR3: CASSSQGWETQYF. As DNA, the CDR3 is TGTGCCAGCAGCTCACAGGGTTGGGAGACCCAGTACTTC. The chain combines TRBV13 with TRBJ2-5; possibly TRBD1 for D (6 bases). The germline V and J ends were trimmed by 4 bases and 5 bases, with 11 bases remaining between them. The CDR3 extends over 13 amino acids. Germline V gene sequence: CDR1 PRHDT, CDR2 FYEKMQ (reference sequence).

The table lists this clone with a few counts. The DNA for the CDR3 is TGTGCCAGCAGTTCTATGAGCCTCAACACTGAAGCTTTCTTT. It codes for CASSSMSLNTEAFF. This rearrangement joins TRBV6-5 to TRBJ1-1, with unresolved D. Germline CDR1 reads MNHEY; CDR2 reads SVGAGI. The CDR3 contains 14 residues. V lost 4 bases and J lost 2, with 11 bases in between.

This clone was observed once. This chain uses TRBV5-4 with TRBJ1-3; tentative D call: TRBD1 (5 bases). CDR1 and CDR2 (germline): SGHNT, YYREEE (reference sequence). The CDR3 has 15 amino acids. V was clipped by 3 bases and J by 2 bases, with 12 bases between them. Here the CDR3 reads CASSSGGLTGNTIYF. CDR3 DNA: TGTGCCAGCAGCTCGGGGGGGTTGACTGGAAACACCATATATTTT.

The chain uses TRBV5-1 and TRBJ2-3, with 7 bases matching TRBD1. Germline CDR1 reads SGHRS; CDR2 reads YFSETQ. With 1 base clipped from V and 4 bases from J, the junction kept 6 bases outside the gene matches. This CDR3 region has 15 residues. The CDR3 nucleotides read TGCGCCAGCAGCTTGAGACAGGGTACCCCAGATACGCAGTATTTT. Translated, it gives CASSLRQGTPDTQYF.

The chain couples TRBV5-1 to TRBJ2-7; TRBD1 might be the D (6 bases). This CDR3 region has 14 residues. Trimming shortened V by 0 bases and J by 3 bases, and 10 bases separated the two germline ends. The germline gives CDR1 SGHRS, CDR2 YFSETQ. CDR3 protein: CASSLAQGYYEQYF. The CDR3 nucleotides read TGCGCCAGCAGCTTGGCACAGGGATACTACGAGCAGTACTTC.

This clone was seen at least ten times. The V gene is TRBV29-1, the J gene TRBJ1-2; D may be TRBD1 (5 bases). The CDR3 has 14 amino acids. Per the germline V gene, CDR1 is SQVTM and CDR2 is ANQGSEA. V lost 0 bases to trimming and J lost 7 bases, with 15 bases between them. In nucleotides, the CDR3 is TGCAGCGTTGAAGATCCCGGGACCGGGGGTGGCTACACCTTC. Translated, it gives CSVEDPGTGGGYTF. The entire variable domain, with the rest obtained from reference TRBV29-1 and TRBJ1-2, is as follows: SAVISQKPSRDICQRGTSLTIQCQVDSQVTMMFWYRQQPGQSLTLIATANQGSEATYESGFVIDKFPISRPNLTFSTLTVSNMSPEDSSIYLCSVEDPGTGGGYTFGSGTRLTVV.

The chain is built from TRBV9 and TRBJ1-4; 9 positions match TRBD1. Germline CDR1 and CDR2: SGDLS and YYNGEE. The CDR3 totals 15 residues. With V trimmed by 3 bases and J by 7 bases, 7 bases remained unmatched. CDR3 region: CASSGKTGGFEKLFF. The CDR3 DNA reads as TGTGCCAGCAGCGGGAAAACAGGGGGCTTTGAAAAACTGTTTTTT.

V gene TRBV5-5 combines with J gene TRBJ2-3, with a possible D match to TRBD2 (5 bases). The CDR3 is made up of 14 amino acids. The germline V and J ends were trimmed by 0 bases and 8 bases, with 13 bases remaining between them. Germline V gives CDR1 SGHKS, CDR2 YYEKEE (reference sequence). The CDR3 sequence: CASSLGRGGGTQYF. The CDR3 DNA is TGTGCCAGCAGCTTGGGCCGCGGCGGAGGTACGCAGTATTTT.

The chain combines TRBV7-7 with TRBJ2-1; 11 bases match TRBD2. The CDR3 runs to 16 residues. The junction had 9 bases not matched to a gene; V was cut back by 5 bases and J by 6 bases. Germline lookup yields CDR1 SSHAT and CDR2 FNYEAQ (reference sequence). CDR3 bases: TGTGCCAGCAGCGCCGTACCGACTAGCGGGGTCAATGAGCAGTTCTTC. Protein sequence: CASSAVPTSGVNEQFF.

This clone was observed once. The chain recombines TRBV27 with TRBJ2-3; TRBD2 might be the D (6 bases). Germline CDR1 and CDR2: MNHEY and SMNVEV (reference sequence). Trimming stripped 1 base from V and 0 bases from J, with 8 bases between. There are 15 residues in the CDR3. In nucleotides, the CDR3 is TGTGCCAGCAGTTTATTGGGGACTAGCACAGATACGCAGTATTTT. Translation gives CASSLLGTSTDTQYF.

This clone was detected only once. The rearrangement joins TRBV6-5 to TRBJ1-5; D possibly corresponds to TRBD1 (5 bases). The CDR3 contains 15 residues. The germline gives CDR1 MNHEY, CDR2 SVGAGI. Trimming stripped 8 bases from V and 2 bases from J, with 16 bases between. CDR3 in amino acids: CASFSGGLGNQPQHF. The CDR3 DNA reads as TGTGCCAGCTTTAGCGGGGGTTTGGGCAATCAGCCCCAGCATTTT.

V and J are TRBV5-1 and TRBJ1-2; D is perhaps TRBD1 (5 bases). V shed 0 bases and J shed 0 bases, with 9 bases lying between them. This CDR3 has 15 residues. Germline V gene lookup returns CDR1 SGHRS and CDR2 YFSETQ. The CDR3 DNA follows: TGCGCCAGCAGCTTGGAAGGGGAACCTAACTATGGCTACACCTTC. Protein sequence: CASSLEGEPNYGYTF.

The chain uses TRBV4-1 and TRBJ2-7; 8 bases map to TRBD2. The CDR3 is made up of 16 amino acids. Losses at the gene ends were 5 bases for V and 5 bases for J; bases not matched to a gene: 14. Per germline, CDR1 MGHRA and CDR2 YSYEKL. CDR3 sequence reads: CASSENGGARTHEQYF. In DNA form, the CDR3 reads TGCGCCAGCAGCGAAAACGGGGGGGCCCGAACTCACGAGCAGTACTTC.

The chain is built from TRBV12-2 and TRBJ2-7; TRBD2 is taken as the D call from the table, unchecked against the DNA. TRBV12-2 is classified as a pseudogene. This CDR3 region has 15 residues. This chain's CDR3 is CASRLGPGDEYEQYF. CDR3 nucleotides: TGTGCAAGTCGCTTAGGCCCGGGGGACGAGTACGAGCAGTACTTC.

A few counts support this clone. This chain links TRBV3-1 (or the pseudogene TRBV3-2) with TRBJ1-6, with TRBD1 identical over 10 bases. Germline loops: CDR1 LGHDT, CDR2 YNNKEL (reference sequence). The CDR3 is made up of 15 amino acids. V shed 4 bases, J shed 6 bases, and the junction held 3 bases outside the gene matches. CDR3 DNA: TGTGCCAGCAGCCCCGGACAGGGGGGTAATTCACCCCTCCACTTT. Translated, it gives CASSPGQGGNSPLHF.

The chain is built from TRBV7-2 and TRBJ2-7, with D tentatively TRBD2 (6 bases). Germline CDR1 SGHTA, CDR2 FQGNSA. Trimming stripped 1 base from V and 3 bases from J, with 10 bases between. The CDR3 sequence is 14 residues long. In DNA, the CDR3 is TGTGCCAGCAGCTTAGGGACTAAGGTCTACGAGCAGTACTTC. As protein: CASSLGTKVYEQYF.

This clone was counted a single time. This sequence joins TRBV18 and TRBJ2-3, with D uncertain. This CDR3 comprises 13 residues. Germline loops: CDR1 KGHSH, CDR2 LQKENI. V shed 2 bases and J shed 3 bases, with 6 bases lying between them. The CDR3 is CASSPTQTDTQYF. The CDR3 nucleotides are TGTGCCAGCTCACCAACACAAACAGATACGCAGTATTTT.

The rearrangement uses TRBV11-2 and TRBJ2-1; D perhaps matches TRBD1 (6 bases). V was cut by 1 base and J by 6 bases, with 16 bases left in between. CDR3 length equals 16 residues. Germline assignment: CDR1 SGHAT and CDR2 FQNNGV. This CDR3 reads CASSLGGTTSRNEQFF. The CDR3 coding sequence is TGTGCCAGCAGCTTAGGGGGGACAACTTCTCGCAATGAGCAGTTCTTC.

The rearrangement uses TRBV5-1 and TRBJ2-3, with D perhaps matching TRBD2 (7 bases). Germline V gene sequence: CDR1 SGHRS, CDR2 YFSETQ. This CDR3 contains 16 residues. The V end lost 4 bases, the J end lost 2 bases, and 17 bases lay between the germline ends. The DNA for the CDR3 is TGCGCCAGCAGCGCCCAGGGGCGGGGGCCCACAGATACGCAGTATTTT. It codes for CASSAQGRGPTDTQYF.